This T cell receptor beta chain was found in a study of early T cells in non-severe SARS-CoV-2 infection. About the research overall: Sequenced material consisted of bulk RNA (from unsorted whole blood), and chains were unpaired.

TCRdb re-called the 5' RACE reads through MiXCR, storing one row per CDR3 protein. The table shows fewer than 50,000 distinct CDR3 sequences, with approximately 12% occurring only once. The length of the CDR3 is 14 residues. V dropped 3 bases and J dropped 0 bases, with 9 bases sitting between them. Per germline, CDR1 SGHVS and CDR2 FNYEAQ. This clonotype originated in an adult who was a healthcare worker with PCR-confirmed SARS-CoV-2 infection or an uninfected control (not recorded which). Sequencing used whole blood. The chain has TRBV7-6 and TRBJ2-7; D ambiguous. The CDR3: CASSLSPDSYEQYF. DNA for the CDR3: TGTGCCAGCAGCTTGAGCCCAGACTCCTACGAGCAGTACTTC.